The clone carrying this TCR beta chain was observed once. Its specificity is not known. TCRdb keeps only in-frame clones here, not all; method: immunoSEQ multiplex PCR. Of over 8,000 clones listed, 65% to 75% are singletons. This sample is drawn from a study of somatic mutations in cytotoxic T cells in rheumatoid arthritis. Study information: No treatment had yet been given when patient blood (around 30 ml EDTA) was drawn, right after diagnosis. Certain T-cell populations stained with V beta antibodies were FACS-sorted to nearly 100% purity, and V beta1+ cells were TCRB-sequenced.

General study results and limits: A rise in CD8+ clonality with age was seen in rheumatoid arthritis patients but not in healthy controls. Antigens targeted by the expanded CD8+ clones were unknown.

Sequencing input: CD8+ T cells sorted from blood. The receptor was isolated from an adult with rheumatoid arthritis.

CDR3 DNA sequence: TGCGCCAGCAGCTTGTGGGGGCCCATGAACACCGGGGAGCTGTTTTTT. It yields the protein CASSLWGPMNTGELFF. This sequence joins TRBV5-1 and TRBJ2-2, with D possibly being TRBD1 (6 bases). This CDR3 spans 16 amino acids. V was shortened by 1 base and J by 1 base, with 11 bases between the two germline ends. Germline lookup yields CDR1 SGHRS and CDR2 YFSETQ. Drawing the rest from reference TRBV5-1 and TRBJ2-2, the complete variable domain is KAGVTQTPRYLIKTRGQQVTLSCSPISGHRSVSWYQQTPGQGLQFLFEYFSETQRNKGNFPGRFSGRQFSNSRSEMNVSTLELGDSALYLCASSLWGPMNTGELFFGEGSRLTVL.